These 10 T cell receptor beta chains were sequenced from one sample in a study of T-cell memory formation after mild COVID-19. TCRdb passed the 5' RACE reads through MiXCR, listing each CDR3 protein once. The data contain around 300,000 distinct CDR3 sequences, more than 15% of them singletons. Material for sequencing was PBMCs or a T cell subset sorted from them (not recorded which). The receptors were sampled from a man aged 18 to 29 who had mild COVID-19 (a few samples of this study predate the infection). Cell type and time point are not known.

This clonotype came up a few times. The rearrangement joins TRBV5-1 to TRBJ1-1, with D perhaps TRBD1 (6 bases). V lost 6 bases, J lost 4 bases, and 13 bases lay in between. The CDR3 covers 13 residues. Germline V lookup: CDR1 SGHRS, CDR2 YFSETQ. Here the CDR3 DNA reads TGCGCCAGCACGTCACAGGGTTTCACTGAAGCTTTCTTT. Its translation: CASTSQGFTEAFF. The variable domain in full, with the rest retrieved from reference TRBV5-1 and TRBJ1-1, is KAGVTQTPRYLIKTRGQQVTLSCSPISGHRSVSWYQQTPGQGLQFLFEYFSETQRNKGNFPGRFSGRQFSNSRSEMNVSTLELGDSALYLCASTSQGFTEAFFGQGTRLTVV.

This chain uses TRBV12-3 or TRBV12-4 with TRBJ1-1, with TRBD1 matching over 7 bases. The CDR3 runs 17 residues. V lost 5 bases, J lost 1 base, and 13 bases stayed unmatched. CDR3 bases: TGTGCCAGCAGTCCCCAATCACGGACAGGAGGGAACACTGAAGCTTTCTTT. Translation: CASSPQSRTGGNTEAFF.

This chain links TRBV29-1 with TRBJ2-3; the match to TRBD2 covers 9 bases. Germline V gene data show CDR1 as SQVTM and CDR2 as ANQGSEA. The V and J ends lost 6 bases and 5 bases, in that order; junction bases with no gene match: 6. CDR3 size: 13 residues. The DNA of the CDR3 is TGCAGCGTCGGCGGGGGGGCCCTAGATACGCAGTATTTT. Encoded protein: CSVGGGALDTQYF.

This sequence joins TRBV9 and TRBJ2-1; D is possibly TRBD2 (6 bases). Trimming stripped 7 bases from V and 8 bases from J, with 10 bases between. The CDR3 loop spans 11 amino acids. Germline values: CDR1 SGDLS, CDR2 YYNGEE. The CDR3 nucleotides read TGTGCCAGCTTCGGAGGGTATGAGCAGTTCTTC. This gives the protein CASFGGYEQFF.

V usage is TRBV14 and J usage is TRBJ1-5; 7 nucleotides match TRBD1. CDR1 SGHDN and CDR2 FVKESK come from the germline V gene. The CDR3 extends over 14 amino acids. J lost 3 bases, V lost 4 bases, and 3 bases had no gene match. The CDR3 spells CASSPRGINQPQHF. The CDR3 nucleotides read TGTGCCAGCAGCCCCAGGGGGATCAATCAGCCCCAGCATTTT.

This clonotype was observed a few times. The gene calls are TRBV7-2 and TRBJ2-5; a possible D gene is TRBD2 (7 bases). The CDR3 runs 14 residues. V was shortened by 8 bases and J by 5 bases, with 18 bases between the two germline ends. CDR1 and CDR2 (germline): SGHTA, FQGNSA. The CDR3 nucleotides read TGTGCCAGCGCTCGGCGGGGGCTCCACGAGACCCAGTACTTC. Its protein is CASARRGLHETQYF.

The chain recombines TRBV12-3 or TRBV12-4 with TRBJ2-7; D is possibly TRBD2 (5 bases). Trimming took off 6 bases at V and 2 bases at J, with 14 bases between the two ends. CDR3 length: 14 amino acids. CDR3 sequence (DNA): TGTGCCAGCAGGGGAGAGCTAGTACCCTACGAGCAGTACTTC. Translating gives CASRGELVPYEQYF.

In its sample, this clonotype was seen a few times. The chain carries TRBV12-3 or TRBV12-4 and TRBJ1-1, with D tentatively TRBD1 (5 bases). This CDR3 spans 15 amino acids. Trimming removed 3 bases from V and 4 bases from J, with 15 bases in between. The CDR3 is CASSLGLHGGTEAFF. The CDR3 nucleotides are TGTGCCAGCAGTTTGGGCCTACACGGGGGCACTGAAGCTTTCTTT.

A few counts support this clonotype. The gene calls are TRBV7-7 and TRBJ2-7; 9 nucleotides align to TRBD1. CDR1 and CDR2 (germline): SSHAT, FNYEAQ (reference sequence). J lost 3 bases, V lost 6 bases, and 9 bases had no gene match. The CDR3 length is 15 residues. The DNA for the CDR3 is TGTGCCAGCAGACAAGGACAGGGGAGAATCTACGAGCAGTACTTC. The encoded protein is CASRQGQGRIYEQYF.

The chain has TRBV27 and TRBJ2-2; a possible D gene is TRBD1 (6 bases). V gave up 3 bases and J gave up 3 bases, with 14 bases separating them. Germline V CDR1 and CDR2: MNHEY, SMNVEV (reference sequence). The CDR3 is 16 amino acids. CDR3 in amino acids: CASSFKGETDTGELFF. Here the CDR3 DNA reads TGTGCCAGCAGTTTTAAGGGGGAGACGGACACCGGGGAGCTGTTTTTT.